Below are 21 T cell receptor beta chains sequenced from a single sample in a study of beta chain features in type 1 diabetes. Study observations and caveats: All four CD4+ subsets of Type 1 diabetes patients contained TCRB CDR3s that were moderately but significantly shorter.

The antigens these receptors bind are not known. The authors reverse transcribed all of the isolated RNA, so sequencing captured expressed TCRB transcripts. The method was immunoSEQ multiplex PCR; TCRdb's version includes in-frame clones alone and lacks a portion of them. Seen here are more than 15,000 clones, roughly 70% observed once, and the top ten hold roughly 0.84%. Specimen: stem cell memory CD4+ T cells from blood. The source of these receptors is a man aged 25 to 40 with type 1 diabetes.

This clone was observed once. The CDR3 is CAISLGTGVSEQYF. In DNA form, the CDR3 reads TGTGCCATCAGTTTGGGGACAGGGGTGTCCGAGCAGTACTTC. V gene TRBV10-3 combines with J gene TRBJ2-7; 10 nucleotides agree with TRBD1. The CDR3 runs 14 residues. Trimming at V came to 5 bases and at J to 6 bases, leaving 7 bases not matched to a gene. Germline CDR1 ENHRY, CDR2 SYGVKD.

This clone occurred a few times. The V call is TRBV5-1, the J call TRBJ2-1, with TRBD1 identical over 7 bases. Germline CDR1 SGHRS, CDR2 YFSETQ. V was clipped by 0 bases and J by 0 bases; unmatched bases: 3. CDR3 length: 16 residues. The CDR3 spells CASSLVPGGSYNEQFF. In nucleotides, the CDR3 is TGCGCCAGCAGCTTGGTTCCAGGGGGCTCCTACAATGAGCAGTTCTTC. The full variable domain, with the rest looked up from reference TRBV5-1 and TRBJ2-1, is KAGVTQTPRYLIKTRGQQVTLSCSPISGHRSVSWYQQTPGQGLQFLFEYFSETQRNKGNFPGRFSGRQFSNSRSEMNVSTLELGDSALYLCASSLVPGGSYNEQFFGPGTRLTVL.

The gene calls are TRBV28 and TRBJ2-1, with TRBD2 matching 9 bases. CDR3 length equals 16 residues. Germline trimming cut 3 bases from V and 6 bases from J; bases unmatched to any gene: 9. Germline V lookup: CDR1 MDHEN, CDR2 SYDVKM. The CDR3 loop is CASSLVAAGGRNEQFF. CDR3 nucleotide sequence: TGTGCCAGCAGTTTGGTTGCAGCGGGGGGACGCAATGAGCAGTTCTTC.

This clone appeared a few times. The chain has TRBV5-1 and TRBJ2-3, with 8 positions matching TRBD2. The CDR3 is 17 amino acids. The germline CDR1 and CDR2 sequences are SGHRS and YFSETQ. J lost 0 bases, V lost 3 bases, and 9 bases had no gene match. For the CDR3, the DNA is TGCGCCAGCAGCTCCGGACTAGCCGTCGCTAGCACAGATACGCAGTATTTT. Translated: CASSSGLAVASTDTQYF.

In its sample, this clone was seen once. The chain links TRBV6-8 to TRBJ1-6; 7 bases agree with TRBD1. Germline V gene data show CDR1 as MNHGY and CDR2 as SAAAGT. This CDR3 comprises 14 residues. With V trimmed by 2 bases and J by 11 bases, 6 bases remained unmatched. The DNA for the CDR3 is TGTGCCAGCAGTTACCCGACAGGGAATCCACCCCTCCACTTT. Amino acid sequence: CASSYPTGNPPLHF.

The chain couples TRBV7-2 to TRBJ1-2; 10 bases line up with TRBD1. The CDR3 is 15 amino acids. Germline CDR1 SGHTA, CDR2 FQGNSA. Trimming took 1 base from V and 8 from J; bases not matched to a gene: 7. In nucleotides, the CDR3 is TGTGCCAGCAGCTTAGTCGCGACAGGGGGCGACGGCTACACCTTC. Residues: CASSLVATGGDGYTF.

The genes are TRBV19 and TRBJ2-1, with 9 bases that match TRBD2. CDR1 and CDR2 (germline): LNHDA, SQIVND (reference sequence). This CDR3 has 15 residues. V shed 4 bases, J shed 2 bases, and the junction held 3 bases outside the gene matches. The CDR3 is CASSNSGGPYNEQFF. CDR3 in DNA: TGTGCCAGTAGTAATAGCGGGGGACCCTACAATGAGCAGTTCTTC.

V usage is TRBV19 and J usage is TRBJ1-2; possibly TRBD1 for D (5 bases). V lost 3 bases to trimming and J lost 2 bases, with 13 bases between them. Germline CDR1 is LNHDA and CDR2 is SQIVND (reference sequence). The CDR3 extends over 15 amino acids. CDR3 sequence reads: CASSIPRAWNYGYTF. Written as DNA, the CDR3 is TGTGCCAGTAGTATTCCCAGGGCCTGGAACTATGGCTACACCTTC.

This chain connects TRBV11-2 to TRBJ1-2, with D perhaps matching TRBD1 (5 bases). Germline CDR1 and CDR2: SGHAT and FQNNGV. The CDR3 has 15 residues. The germline V and J ends were trimmed by 0 bases and 2 bases, with 10 bases remaining between them. The CDR3 protein is CASSLDRGTNYGYTF. Written as DNA, the CDR3 is TGTGCCAGCAGCTTAGACCGGGGGACGAACTATGGCTACACCTTC. The variable domain in full, completed from reference TRBV11-2 and TRBJ1-2, reads EAGVAQSPRYKIIEKRQSVAFWCNPISGHATLYWYQQILGQGPKLLIQFQNNGVVDDSQLPKDRFSAERLKGVDSTLKIQPAKLEDSAVYLCASSLDRGTNYGYTFGSGTRLTVV.

A few counts support this clone. This sequence joins TRBV7-8 and TRBJ2-1, with 11 bases lining up with TRBD1. The germline CDR1 and CDR2 sequences are SGHVS and FQNEAQ. This CDR3 is 16 amino acids long. Germline trimming cut 2 bases from V and 8 bases from J; bases unmatched to any gene: 8. In DNA form, the CDR3 reads TGTGCCAGCAGCTTAAATGCGGGACAGGGGGTCGATGAGCAGTTCTTC. Translated: CASSLNAGQGVDEQFF.

The chain carries TRBV2 and TRBJ1-5, with TRBD1 identical over 8 bases. Germline V CDR1 and CDR2: SNHLY, FYNNEI. V shed 6 bases, J shed 6 bases, and the junction held 4 bases outside the gene matches. This CDR3 contains 13 residues. CDR3 sequence reads: CASRDREGQPQHF. Written as DNA, the CDR3 is TGTGCCAGCAGGGACAGGGAGGGTCAGCCCCAGCATTTT.

The V and J genes are TRBV7-2 and TRBJ1-2; no definite D call. V lost 1 base and J lost 6, with 12 bases in between. The CDR3 spans 14 residues. Germline loops: CDR1 SGHTA, CDR2 FQGNSA. The CDR3 is CASSLVGVSHGYTF. CDR3 nucleotide sequence: TGTGCCAGCAGCTTAGTCGGGGTATCGCATGGCTACACCTTC.

The chain couples TRBV11-2 to TRBJ2-7; a weak D match, TRBD1 (5 bases). V lost 1 base to trimming and J lost 2 bases, with 9 bases between them. Germline V gives CDR1 SGHAT, CDR2 FQNNGV. The CDR3 has 14 amino acids. CDR3 residues: CASSLAQGTYEQYF. CDR3 in DNA: TGTGCCAGCAGCTTAGCGCAGGGAACCTACGAGCAGTACTTC.

The rearrangement joins TRBV5-1 to TRBJ1-4; 7 bases are a match to TRBD1. Germline CDR1 is SGHRS and CDR2 is YFSETQ. This CDR3 region has 17 residues. V lost 3 bases and J lost 7; bases outside the gene matches: 15. CDR3 coding DNA: TGCGCCAGCAGCTGGCGACAGGGATCCGGCGCTGGTGAAAAACTGTTTTTT. Translation: CASSWRQGSGAGEKLFF.

This chain uses TRBV7-2 with TRBJ2-7, with TRBD2 matching over 8 bases. The CDR3 loop spans 15 amino acids. Germline lookup yields CDR1 SGHTA and CDR2 FQGNSA. Trimming at V came to 3 bases and at J to 2 bases, leaving 6 bases not matched to a gene. CDR3 residues: CASSLTGLETYEQYF. CDR3 coding DNA: TGTGCCAGCAGCTTGACGGGACTAGAGACCTACGAGCAGTACTTC.

This clone was seen a single time. The chain joins TRBV5-1 to TRBJ1-1; weak D call: TRBD1 (5 bases). Germline V gene lookup returns CDR1 SGHRS and CDR2 YFSETQ. The CDR3 is made up of 15 amino acids. Between the trimmed V and J ends, which lost 4 bases and 1 base, there was a span of 14 bases. The CDR3 nucleotides read TGCGCCAGCAGCAATGCCCAGGGATGGAACACTGAAGCTTTCTTT. Encoded protein: CASSNAQGWNTEAFF.

V gene TRBV18 combines with J gene TRBJ2-7, with 10 nucleotides matching TRBD2. Per the germline V gene, CDR1 is KGHSH and CDR2 is LQKENI. After removal of 1 base from V and 4 bases from J, the junction contained 4 bases not matched to a gene. There are 15 residues in the CDR3. CDR3 DNA: TGTGCCAGCTCACCACGTAGCGGGGGGTTTTACGAGCAGTACTTC. It codes for CASSPRSGGFYEQYF.

V gene TRBV4-1 combines with J gene TRBJ1-5, with a possible D match to TRBD1 (6 bases). The CDR3 contains 15 residues. Trimming took off 5 bases at V and 6 bases at J, with 17 bases between the two ends. The germline V gene encodes CDR1 MGHRA and CDR2 YSYEKL. CDR3 nucleotide sequence: TGCGCCAGCAGCTCACACAGGGTAGGAGGTCAGCCCCAGCATTTT. As protein: CASSSHRVGGQPQHF.

The rearrangement joins TRBV5-1 to TRBJ1-6; 9 positions match TRBD1. The CDR3 contains 14 residues. The J segment lost 7 bases and the V segment lost 2 bases, leaving 1 base of the junction unmatched. Looked up from germline, CDR1 is SGHRS and CDR2 is YFSETQ. CDR3 amino acids: CASSFGTGNSPLHF. In DNA form, the CDR3 reads TGCGCCAGCAGCTTCGGGACAGGGAATTCACCCCTCCACTTT.

The rearrangement uses TRBV7-3 and TRBJ2-1, with a tentative D call TRBD2 (6 bases). The germline V gene encodes CDR1 SGHTA and CDR2 FQGTGA. Trimming cost V 3 bases and J 4 bases, with 19 bases left between them. CDR3 length: 17 amino acids. CDR3 region: CASSFHLGGAGYNEQFF. In DNA form, the CDR3 reads TGTGCCAGCAGCTTCCATCTGGGGGGTGCTGGGTACAATGAGCAGTTCTTC.

The genes are TRBV2 and TRBJ1-6, with 9 bases matching TRBD1. V shed 6 bases and J 6 bases; nucleotides not matched to a gene: 6. Germline lookup yields CDR1 SNHLY and CDR2 FYNNEI. This CDR3 region has 15 residues. DNA of the CDR3: TGTGCCAGCAGCGGGACAGGGATCCTTAATTCACCCCTCCACTTT. This translates into CASSGTGILNSPLHF.